Each of the 29 T cell receptor beta chains below was sequenced from the same sample in a study of blood T cell repertoires in COVID-19. The repertoire was sequenced with immunoSEQ multiplex PCR; TCRdb's copy has only in-frame clones and lacks some. There are some 220,000 clones in the sample; 82% occur only once, and less than 6% lies in the top ten. Specimen: peripheral blood. The receptors shown here come from a woman aged 65 to 85 with COVID-19, enrolled during active disease.

The chain combines TRBV7-2 with TRBJ2-6; 7 bases line up with TRBD1. Per the germline V gene, CDR1 is SGHTA and CDR2 is FQGNSA. CDR3 length equals 19 residues. Trimming cost V 4 bases and J 3 bases; bases outside gene matches: 15. The CDR3 coding sequence is TGTGCCAGCAGCTCTCCTCCCGGGACAGCTCTCTATGGGGCCAACGTCCTGACTTTC. Amino acids: CASSSPPGTALYGANVLTF. The full variable domain, with the rest looked up from reference TRBV7-2 and TRBJ2-6, is GAGVSQSPSNKVTEKGKDVELRCDPISGHTALYWYRQSLGQGLEFLIYFQGNSAPDKSGLPSDRFSAERTGGSVSTLTIQRTQQEDSAVYLCASSSPPGTALYGANVLTFGAGSRLTVL.

The J gene is TRBJ1-5, the V gene TRBV2, with D tentatively TRBD1 (6 bases). This CDR3 is built from 17 residues. V lost 4 bases and J lost 2, with 18 bases in between. Germline CDR1 is SNHLY and CDR2 is FYNNEI. The CDR3 here is CASSVGTTGLGNQPQHF. The CDR3 DNA is TGTGCCAGCAGTGTTGGGACTACAGGGTTGGGCAATCAGCCCCAGCATTTT.

Only one count was recorded for this clone. V gene TRBV5-6 combines with J gene TRBJ2-7, with 10 bases aligning to TRBD1. V shed 6 bases, J shed 0 bases, and the junction held 12 bases outside the gene matches. This CDR3 has 17 amino acids. CDR1 is SGHDT, CDR2 YYEEEE, per germline. CDR3 in amino acids: CASTLGRGTGVSYEQYF. CDR3 coding DNA: TGTGCCAGCACCTTAGGACGGGGGACAGGGGTCTCCTACGAGCAGTACTTC.

This clone was recorded a few times. V and J are TRBV6-5 and TRBJ1-4, with 7 bases fitting TRBD1. The CDR3 runs to 14 residues. The trim removed 6 bases at V and 4 bases at J, leaving 5 bases unmatched. Germline V gives CDR1 MNHEY, CDR2 SVGAGI. CDR3 nucleotides: TGTGCCAGCAGGAAGGGACAGAATAATGAAAAACTGTTTTTT. This translates into CASRKGQNNEKLFF.

For this clone: This sample includes further DNA sequences coding for the same CDR3. This chain links TRBV3-1 (or the pseudogene TRBV3-2) with TRBJ2-7; TRBD2 might be the D (6 bases). This CDR3 is 14 amino acids long. The V gene's germline CDR1 is LGHDT and CDR2 YNNKEL (reference sequence). V was clipped by 3 bases and J by 6 bases, with 15 bases between them. In nucleotides, the CDR3 is TGTGCCAGCAGCCAGACTAGATCGTACTCCGAGCAGTACTTC. As protein: CASSQTRSYSEQYF.

This clone was recorded only once. V usage is TRBV10-3 and J usage is TRBJ1-4, with 8 bases lining up with TRBD1. This CDR3 has 14 residues. V shed 8 bases and J 3 bases; nucleotides not matched to a gene: 5. Germline V gives CDR1 ENHRY, CDR2 SYGVKD. CDR3 amino acids: CAIRQGAANEKLFF. The CDR3 nucleotides read TGTGCCATCCGTCAGGGGGCGGCTAATGAAAAACTGTTTTTT.

The chain employs TRBV24-1 and TRBJ2-3; TRBD2 agrees at 8 bases. Germline CDR1 and CDR2: KGHDR and SFDVKD. The ends lost 3 bases at V and 1 base at J; junction bases unmatched: 11. This CDR3 contains 18 residues. In DNA, the CDR3 is TGTGCCACCAGTGATCCAATTCAGACTAGCGTCGGCACAGATACGCAGTATTTT. The encoded protein is CATSDPIQTSVGTDTQYF.

The chain links TRBV6-2 or TRBV6-3 to TRBJ1-2; 9 bases agree with TRBD1. The germline V gene encodes CDR1 MNHEY and CDR2 SVGEGT. Unmatched junction bases numbered 14, after V lost 5 bases and J lost 13 bases. The CDR3 is made up of 14 amino acids. CDR3 loop: CASSPWTGDPWSTF. The CDR3 coding sequence is TGTGCCAGCAGTCCCTGGACAGGGGATCCCTGGAGCACCTTC.

V and J are TRBV28 and TRBJ2-3; TRBD1 agrees at 7 bases. Per germline, CDR1 MDHEN and CDR2 SYDVKM. V lost 2 bases to trimming and J lost 1 base; unmatched junction nucleotides: 3. The CDR3 runs to 15 residues. The CDR3, as DNA: TGTGCCAGCAGTTTAACAGGGGCGCGCACAGATACGCAGTATTTT. It encodes CASSLTGARTDTQYF. The full variable domain, with the rest looked up from reference TRBV28 and TRBJ2-3, is DVKVTQSSRYLVKRTGEKVFLECVQDMDHENMFWYRQDPGLGLRLIYFSYDVKMKEKGDIPEGYSVSREKKERFSLILESASTNQTSMYLCASSLTGARTDTQYFGPGTRLTVL.

This clone appeared a few times. The chain links TRBV4-1 to TRBJ1-5, with a possible D match to TRBD1 (6 bases). The CDR3 is 14 residues long. V gave up 0 bases and J gave up 14 bases, with 17 bases separating them. In germline, CDR1 is MGHRA, CDR2 YSYEKL. The CDR3 region has the DNA TGCGCCAGCAGCCAAGATGTGGGCCGGGACAAGGAGCATTTT. Amino acid sequence: CASSQDVGRDKEHF.

The V gene is TRBV24-1, the J gene TRBJ1-2; tentatively, D is TRBD1 (5 bases). The CDR3 is 13 amino acids. Trimming took 2 bases from V and 7 from J, leaving 10 bases between them. Per germline, CDR1 KGHDR and CDR2 SFDVKD. CDR3 nucleotide sequence: TGTGCCACCAGTGATTCGTTCGACAGTGGCTACACCTTC. This encodes CATSDSFDSGYTF.

The J gene is TRBJ2-3, the V gene TRBV7-3; TRBD2 matches 7 bases. Losses at the gene ends were 5 bases for V and 8 bases for J; bases not matched to a gene: 7. The length of the CDR3 is 13 residues. The V gene's germline CDR1 is SGHTA and CDR2 FQGTGA. The CDR3 region has the DNA TGTGCCAGCAGCCTGCAGCGGGAAGGTACGCAGTATTTT. Translating it yields CASSLQREGTQYF.

This clone was seen a few times. This rearrangement joins TRBV5-1 to TRBJ2-7; D ambiguous. Trimming removed 1 base from V and 3 bases from J, with 5 bases in between. Per germline, CDR1 SGHRS and CDR2 YFSETQ. There are 12 residues in the CDR3. The CDR3 DNA follows: TGCGCCAGCAGCTTGCAGGACTACGAGCAGTACTTC. Its protein is CASSLQDYEQYF.

The V and J genes are TRBV18 and TRBJ1-2, with D unclear. Trimming cost V 2 bases and J 0 bases, with 19 bases left between them. CDR3 length equals 18 residues. Germline lookup yields CDR1 KGHSH and CDR2 LQKENI. The CDR3 loop reads CASSPFFGAAATNYGYTF. DNA of the CDR3: TGTGCCAGCTCACCATTTTTTGGCGCGGCTGCGACTAACTATGGCTACACCTTC.

On this clone itself: The sample carries other DNA sequences with the same CDR3. J is TRBJ2-7 and V is TRBV18, with 10 bases fitting TRBD1. The J segment lost 2 bases and the V segment lost 2 bases, leaving 0 bases of the junction unmatched. Germline loops: CDR1 KGHSH, CDR2 LQKENI. This CDR3 has 14 residues. The CDR3 sequence: CASSPGQGAYEQYF. CDR3 DNA sequence: TGTGCCAGCTCACCAGGACAGGGGGCCTACGAGCAGTACTTC.

This sequence joins TRBV5-1 and TRBJ2-5; D perhaps matches TRBD1 (5 bases). This CDR3 comprises 15 residues. The germline gives CDR1 SGHRS, CDR2 YFSETQ. V lost 1 base to trimming and J lost 0 bases, with 10 bases between them. The CDR3 loop is CASSLTGTYQETQYF. The CDR3 DNA reads TGCGCCAGCAGCTTGACAGGAACTTACCAAGAGACCCAGTACTTC.

This chain connects TRBV27 to TRBJ1-1; D possibly corresponds to TRBD1 (5 bases). The V and J ends lost 6 bases and 1 base respectively, with 9 bases between them. This CDR3 has 13 amino acids. Germline V gene sequence: CDR1 MNHEY, CDR2 SMNVEV (reference sequence). The chain's CDR3 is CASRRQKNTEAFF. CDR3 DNA: TGTGCCAGCAGGAGACAGAAGAACACTGAAGCTTTCTTT.

This chain uses TRBV7-2 with TRBJ1-4; 8 nucleotides match TRBD1. The CDR3 has 15 residues. Germline V lookup: CDR1 SGHTA, CDR2 FQGNSA. Trimming cost V 3 bases and J 4 bases; bases outside gene matches: 4. The CDR3 DNA is TGTGCCAGCAGCTTGACTGACAGGGGTAATGAAAAACTGTTTTTT. This gives the protein CASSLTDRGNEKLFF. Variable domain in full (rest from reference TRBV7-2 and TRBJ1-4): GAGVSQSPSNKVTEKGKDVELRCDPISGHTALYWYRQSLGQGLEFLIYFQGNSAPDKSGLPSDRFSAERTGGSVSTLTIQRTQQEDSAVYLCASSLTDRGNEKLFFGSGTQLSVL.

This clone was observed a single time. The V gene is TRBV3-1 (or the pseudogene TRBV3-2), the J gene TRBJ1-2; tentatively, D is TRBD1 (5 bases). Germline-derived CDR1 and CDR2 are LGHDT and YNNKEL (reference sequence). The CDR3 consists of 16 residues. V was trimmed by 0 bases and J by 5 bases, leaving 16 bases between them. The CDR3 loop reads CASSQDAGVGLYGYTF. The CDR3, as DNA: TGTGCCAGCAGCCAAGATGCGGGGGTCGGATTATATGGCTACACCTTC.

V usage is TRBV19 and J usage is TRBJ2-3, with D perhaps TRBD2 (5 bases). This CDR3 comprises 15 residues. Germline-derived CDR1 and CDR2 are LNHDA and SQIVND (reference sequence). V lost 6 bases and J 1 base, leaving 14 bases between the germline ends. CDR3: CASRRTSGRTDTQYF. The DNA of the CDR3 is TGTGCCAGTAGGAGGACGAGCGGCCGCACAGATACGCAGTATTTT.

The V gene is TRBV6-4, the J gene TRBJ2-3; 7 bases are shared with TRBD1. The V segment lost 10 bases and the J segment 2 bases; nucleotides outside the gene matches: 9. The CDR3 length is 14 residues. Germline CDR1 MRHNA, CDR2 SNTAGT. The chain's CDR3 is CATRGGRVTDTQYF. The CDR3 DNA reads as TGTGCCACCCGAGGGGGCAGGGTCACAGATACGCAGTATTTT.

The chain employs TRBV12-3 or TRBV12-4 and TRBJ2-7, with D unresolved. The CDR3 has 13 amino acids. Between the trimmed V and J ends, which lost 8 bases and 2 bases, there was a span of 13 bases. The CDR3 DNA sequence: TGTGCCAGCCCGAATCCTAAGACCTACGAGCAGTACTTC. Its translation: CASPNPKTYEQYF.

The chain couples TRBV19 to TRBJ2-7; 9 bases are shared with TRBD2. Germline V gene data show CDR1 as LNHDA and CDR2 as SQIVND (reference sequence). J gave up 1 base and V 8 bases, and 6 bases lay outside the gene matches. The CDR3 is 14 residues long. The CDR3 protein is CASGSGSASYEQYF. The CDR3, as DNA: TGTGCCAGTGGTAGCGGGAGTGCGTCCTACGAGCAGTACTTC.

As regards this clone: Other DNA sequences from this sample encode an identical CDR3 as well. The rearrangement links TRBV18 to TRBJ1-5; D might be TRBD1 (6 bases). CDR3 length: 13 residues. The germline gives CDR1 KGHSH, CDR2 LQKENI. Trimming shortened V by 3 bases and J by 4 bases, and 7 bases separated the two germline ends. CDR3 amino acids: CASSPQGNQPQHF. The CDR3 DNA is TGTGCCAGCTCACCGCAGGGGAATCAGCCCCAGCATTTT.

This clone was seen a handful of times. The chain combines TRBV27 with TRBJ1-2; D might be TRBD1 (5 bases). CDR1 and CDR2 from the germline V gene are MNHEY and SMNVEV (reference sequence). V was cut by 5 bases and J by 7 bases, with 17 bases left in between. This CDR3 is 14 amino acids long. DNA for the CDR3: TGTGCCAGCAGTACCCAATCAGGGTTCGGTGGCTACACCTTC. It yields the protein CASSTQSGFGGYTF.

Ten or more counts support this clone. The J gene is TRBJ2-7, the V gene TRBV4-2; TRBD1 aligns across 12 bases. CDR1 is LGHNA and CDR2 is YNFKEQ in the germline V gene. The CDR3 extends over 16 amino acids. Trimming removed 4 bases from V and 7 bases from J; junction bases left unmatched: 11. For the CDR3, the DNA is TGTGCCAGCAGCCGATCACCGGGACAGGGGGCGGGTGAGCAGTACTTC. Protein product: CASSRSPGQGAGEQYF.

The V and J genes are TRBV30 and TRBJ2-3; 10 nucleotides line up with TRBD1. J lost 6 bases, V lost 2 bases, and 8 bases had no gene match. Germline V gene data show CDR1 as GTSNPN and CDR2 as SVGIG (reference sequence). The length of the CDR3 is 15 residues. CDR3 nucleotides: TGTGCCTGGAGTCAGGGACAGGGGCTGTCCGATACGCAGTATTTT. Translation gives CAWSQGQGLSDTQYF.

The rearrangement links TRBV7-8 to TRBJ1-2, with 10 positions matching TRBD1. J lost 3 bases, V lost 4 bases, and 8 bases had no gene match. The germline CDR1 and CDR2 sequences are SGHVS and FQNEAQ. The CDR3 is 16 residues long. CDR3 coding DNA: TGTGCCAGCAGCTCTTGGGACAGGGGAGACGACTATGGCTACACCTTC. Its protein is CASSSWDRGDDYGYTF. Drawing the rest from reference TRBV7-8 and TRBJ1-2, the complete variable domain is GAGVSQSPRYKVAKRGQDVALRCDPISGHVSLFWYQQALGQGPEFLTYFQNEAQLDKSGLPSDRFFAERPEGSVSTLKIQRTQQEDSAVYLCASSSWDRGDDYGYTFGSGTRLTVV.

V usage is TRBV7-2 and J usage is TRBJ1-4, with no clear D. The CDR3 loop spans 14 amino acids. Germline values: CDR1 SGHTA, CDR2 FQGNSA. The germline V and J ends were trimmed by 1 base and 2 bases, with 5 bases remaining between them. The CDR3 sequence: CASSLDTTNEKLFF. The CDR3 nucleotides read TGTGCCAGCAGCTTAGATACTACTAATGAAAAACTGTTTTTT. Supplemented by reference TRBV7-2 and TRBJ1-4, the full variable domain reads GAGVSQSPSNKVTEKGKDVELRCDPISGHTALYWYRQSLGQGLEFLIYFQGNSAPDKSGLPSDRFSAERTGGSVSTLTIQRTQQEDSAVYLCASSLDTTNEKLFFGSGTQLSVL.